This TCR beta chain came from a study of T-cell reconstitution after alpha-beta-depleted transplantation in children. Germline V gives CDR1 SNHLY, CDR2 FYNNEI. The CDR3 spans 15 residues. V trimming: 6 bases; J trimming: 3 bases; junction bases outside the gene matches: 5. Unique molecular identifiers were built into the TCRbeta library. Via MiXCR, TCRdb re-called the PCR reads, giving one row per CDR3 protein. The sample contains some 500,000 distinct CDR3 sequences, around 20% of which appear only once. The clonotype originates from a human donor who donated a stem cell graft to a child with acute lymphoblastic leukemia. The chain joins TRBV2 to TRBJ2-3, with 11 nucleotides matching TRBD2. The sequences come from PBMCs from the stem cell graft donor, collected from the stem cell graft. The DNA of the CDR3 is TGTGCCAGCAGCGAGGGACTAGCGGAGACAGATACGCAGTATTTT. Its translation: CASSEGLAETDTQYF.